A single sample gave rise to the 25 T cell receptor beta chains below, sequenced in a study of T cell clones after liver transplantation. Profiling relied on immunoSEQ multiplex PCR, and the TCRdb table lists in-frame clones only, not all of them. Of under 150,000 clones in the sample, roughly nine tenths were seen once. The specimen was CD4+ T cells from blood, collected 12 months after liver transplant. Receptor source: a human patient who received a liver transplant. Some T cells may be supplied by the graft donor.

This clone was recorded a few times. CDR3 nucleotides: TGCGCCAGCAGCTCCACGGACAGATCGAACACTGAAGCTTTCTTT. This translates into CASSSTDRSNTEAFF. The rearrangement uses TRBV5-1 and TRBJ1-1; possible D gene TRBD1, 6 bases. The CDR3 has 15 residues. Germline CDR1 SGHRS, CDR2 YFSETQ. V was clipped by 3 bases and J by 1 base, with 13 bases between them.

The chain joins TRBV4-1 to TRBJ2-7; possibly TRBD1 for D (5 bases). V dropped 0 bases and J dropped 2 bases, with 11 bases sitting between them. From germline, CDR1 is MGHRA and CDR2 YSYEKL. The CDR3 runs 15 residues. In DNA, the CDR3 is TGCGCCAGCAGCCAAGATAGGGGCGAGGCCTACGAGCAGTACTTC. Protein: CASSQDRGEAYEQYF.

This chain uses TRBV7-2 with TRBJ2-2; unclear D gene. V lost 1 base to trimming and J lost 6 bases, with 9 bases between them. The CDR3 extends over 14 amino acids. Per the germline V gene, CDR1 is SGHTA and CDR2 is FQGNSA. CDR3 nucleotides: TGTGCCAGCAGCTTAGAGTGGCGACCCGGGGAGCTGTTTTTT. Translated: CASSLEWRPGELFF.

The V call is TRBV28, the J call TRBJ1-1; 10 bases are a match to TRBD1. The CDR3 covers 15 residues. The V gene end was trimmed by 8 bases and the J gene end by 0 bases; junction bases not matched to a gene: 6. Germline CDR1 reads MDHEN; CDR2 reads SYDVKM. The CDR3 sequence is CASGQGGSMNTEAFF. Written as DNA, the CDR3 is TGTGCCAGCGGACAGGGGGGTTCGATGAACACTGAAGCTTTCTTT.

J is TRBJ2-3 and V is TRBV30; the D gene is possibly TRBD2 (7 bases). V lost 1 base, J lost 0 bases, and 17 bases lay in between. Germline V CDR1 and CDR2: GTSNPN, SVGIG (reference sequence). The CDR3 is 17 residues long. CDR3 nucleotides: TGTGCCTGGAGTGGAGGACAGACTAGCCGAAGCACAGATACGCAGTATTTT. Its protein is CAWSGGQTSRSTDTQYF.

The CDR3 loop reads CASSLGDRTWRRTEAFF. The CDR3, as DNA: TGTGCCAGCAGCTTAGGGGACAGAACCTGGAGAAGGACTGAAGCTTTCTTT. The chain combines TRBV11-3 with TRBJ1-1; the match to TRBD1 covers 7 bases. Germline CDR1 is SGHNT and CDR2 is YENEEA. Losses at the gene ends were 1 base for V and 5 bases for J; bases not matched to a gene: 13. CDR3 size: 17 residues. The full variable domain, its missing parts supplied by reference TRBV11-3 and TRBJ1-1, is EAGVVQSPRYKIIEKKQPVAFWCNPISGHNTLYWYLQNLGQGPELLIRYENEEAVDDSQLPKDRFSAERLKGVDSTLKIQPAELGDSAVYLCASSLGDRTWRRTEAFFGQGTRLTVV.

This sequence joins TRBV28 and TRBJ2-4; D is unclear. V was pared by 5 bases and J by 0 bases, with 17 bases between. This CDR3 spans 17 amino acids. The germline CDR1 and CDR2 sequences are MDHEN and SYDVKM. The CDR3 loop reads CASSPYGRFLAKNIQYF. CDR3 bases: TGTGCCAGCAGTCCCTATGGGCGGTTCCTAGCCAAAAACATTCAGTACTTC. Combining the CDR3 with reference TRBV28 and TRBJ2-4 gives the whole variable domain DVKVTQSSRYLVKRTGEKVFLECVQDMDHENMFWYRQDPGLGLRLIYFSYDVKMKEKGDIPEGYSVSREKKERFSLILESASTNQTSMYLCASSPYGRFLAKNIQYFGAGTRLSVL.

The chain employs TRBV10-2 and TRBJ2-2; TRBD1 matches 8 bases. This CDR3 is 16 amino acids long. V was pared by 6 bases and J by 0 bases, with 6 bases of the junction left unmatched. CDR1 and CDR2 from the germline V gene are WSHSY and SAAADI. In DNA form, the CDR3 reads TGCGCCAGCAGGAAGGGACAGGCCTCGAACACCGGGGAGCTGTTTTTT. Translation: CASRKGQASNTGELFF.

The genes are TRBV6-1 and TRBJ1-2; 7 bases line up with TRBD1. Germline CDR1 MNHNS, CDR2 SASEGT. The ends lost 6 bases at V and 8 bases at J; junction bases unmatched: 12. CDR3 length: 14 amino acids. In DNA form, the CDR3 reads TGTGCCAGCAGCCTCGGACAGGCACTTGGGGGCTACACCTTC. Amino acids: CASSLGQALGGYTF.

The rearrangement links TRBV5-4 to TRBJ1-2; no firm D call. Trimming cost V 6 bases and J 5 bases, with 17 bases left between them. Germline-derived CDR1 and CDR2 are SGHNT and YYREEE (reference sequence). The CDR3 runs 14 residues. In DNA form, the CDR3 reads TGTGCCAGCACCGGATCGGGAGGAGTTTATGGCTACACCTTC. Amino acid sequence: CASTGSGGVYGYTF.

The CDR3 DNA is TGCGCCAGCAGCCAAGAAGGAAAGCTACCCACCGGGGAGCTGTTTTTT. This gives the protein CASSQEGKLPTGELFF. The chain recombines TRBV4-1 with TRBJ2-2, with no clear D. The CDR3 has 16 residues. Deletions cut 0 bases from V and 4 bases from J, with 12 bases between. Germline-derived CDR1 and CDR2 are MGHRA and YSYEKL.

The CDR3 here is CASSLQGGDTEAFF. CDR3 nucleotide sequence: TGTGCCAGCAGCTTACAGGGTGGAGACACTGAAGCTTTCTTT. The V gene is TRBV7-2, the J gene TRBJ1-1, with D perhaps matching TRBD1 (5 bases). Germline CDR1 is SGHTA and CDR2 is FQGNSA. This CDR3 contains 14 residues. V shed 2 bases and J shed 3 bases, with 10 bases lying between them.

CDR3 bases: TGTGCCATCAGCCGGGACAGCATGAACACTGAAGCTTTCTTT. Translation: CAISRDSMNTEAFF. This chain joins TRBV10-3 and TRBJ1-1, with 7 bases fitting TRBD1. Germline V lookup: CDR1 ENHRY, CDR2 SYGVKD. The CDR3 consists of 14 residues. Trimming took 6 bases from V and 0 from J; bases not matched to a gene: 4.

The rearrangement uses TRBV28 and TRBJ2-7; D is unclear. The CDR3 has 13 amino acids. Germline loops: CDR1 MDHEN, CDR2 SYDVKM. The V and J ends lost 11 bases and 2 bases respectively, with 16 bases between them. CDR3 nucleotides: TGTGCCTCTTTGATCGGCAACCCCTACGAGCAGTACTTC. It translates to CASLIGNPYEQYF. The full variable domain, rest sourced from reference TRBV28 and TRBJ2-7, is DVKVTQSSRYLVKRTGEKVFLECVQDMDHENMFWYRQDPGLGLRLIYFSYDVKMKEKGDIPEGYSVSREKKERFSLILESASTNQTSMYLCASLIGNPYEQYFGPGTRLTVT.

V and J are TRBV7-2 and TRBJ2-2; 8 bases agree with TRBD2. V dropped 5 bases and J dropped 10; count of bases not matched to a gene: 9. Germline CDR1 SGHTA, CDR2 FQGNSA. CDR3 length: 14 amino acids. The CDR3 bases are TGTGCCAGCAGCCCGGCGGGAGGACTAGTGGAGCTGTTTTTT. It encodes CASSPAGGLVELFF.

The chain joins TRBV7-2 to TRBJ2-1, with D unresolved. CDR1 and CDR2 from the germline V gene are SGHTA and FQGNSA. The V and J ends lost 6 bases and 7 bases respectively, with 10 bases between them. The CDR3 contains 12 residues. In DNA, the CDR3 is TGTGCCAGCAGTTCCCAGTTGAATGAGCAGTTCTTC. This encodes CASSSQLNEQFF.

This clone showed up just a few times. This CDR3 is also generated by other DNA sequences in the sample. This chain uses TRBV5-1 with TRBJ2-6; TRBD2 agrees at 11 bases. CDR1 SGHRS and CDR2 YFSETQ come from the germline V gene. V lost 5 bases and J lost 1; bases outside the gene matches: 8. CDR3 size: 18 residues. CDR3 DNA sequence: TGCGCCAGCAGTTTAGAACTAGCGGGAGCATCTGGGGCCAACGTCCTGACTTTC. Protein sequence: CASSLELAGASGANVLTF.

V is TRBV7-8 and J is TRBJ2-1; 10 bases agree with TRBD1. Trimming cost V 1 base and J 7 bases; bases outside gene matches: 4. CDR3 length: 15 residues. Germline V lookup: CDR1 SGHVS, CDR2 FQNEAQ. CDR3 amino acids: CASSLGQGAYNEQFF. CDR3 sequence (DNA): TGTGCCAGCAGCTTAGGACAGGGGGCGTATAATGAGCAGTTCTTC.

This chain joins TRBV29-1 and TRBJ1-1; D unresolved. CDR3 length equals 12 residues. CDR1 SQVTM and CDR2 ANQGSEA come from the germline V gene. V was pared by 7 bases and J by 1 base, with 10 bases between. The CDR3 nucleotides read TGCAGCGCTCTGACTGCGAACACTGAAGCTTTCTTT. Residues: CSALTANTEAFF.

By share, this clone ranks as medium-sized. The chain has TRBV4-3 and TRBJ2-7; the D is unclear. This CDR3 is 15 amino acids long. Germline-derived CDR1 and CDR2 are LGHNA and YSLEER. The V end lost 1 base, the J end lost 1 base, and 11 bases lay between the germline ends. Written as DNA, the CDR3 is TGCGCCAGCAGCCAAGGATTTTCCCCTTCCTACGAGCAGTACTTC. Amino acid sequence: CASSQGFSPSYEQYF.

V is TRBV9 and J is TRBJ2-2; no clear D. This CDR3 comprises 16 residues. The germline CDR1 and CDR2 sequences are SGDLS and YYNGEE. V was shortened by 0 bases and J by 1 base, with 10 bases between the two germline ends. Written as DNA, the CDR3 is TGTGCCAGCAGCGTAGCTCCGGACGGGAACACCGGGGAGCTGTTTTTT. The encoded protein is CASSVAPDGNTGELFF.

The CDR3 loop reads CASSGASAGGYGYTF. The CDR3, as DNA: TGTGCCAGCAGTGGGGCGTCTGCAGGAGGGTATGGCTACACCTTC. V gene TRBV6-1 combines with J gene TRBJ1-2; no clear D. Germline V gene sequence: CDR1 MNHNS, CDR2 SASEGT. This CDR3 has 15 residues. V dropped 4 bases and J dropped 5 bases, with 17 bases sitting between them.

V usage is TRBV6-5 and J usage is TRBJ1-2; 7 bases fit TRBD1. CDR1 is MNHEY, CDR2 SVGAGI, per germline. The CDR3 runs 15 residues. V shed 6 bases, J shed 2 bases, and the junction held 9 bases outside the gene matches. CDR3 protein: CASSRTGDYNYGYTF. CDR3 in DNA: TGTGCCAGCAGCAGAACAGGGGATTACAACTATGGCTACACCTTC.

In DNA form, the CDR3 reads TGTGCCAGCAGTTTATGGCTAGCGGGAGGCTACAATGAGCAGTTCTTC. Translation gives CASSLWLAGGYNEQFF. This sequence joins TRBV28 and TRBJ2-1, with 11 bases matching TRBD2. Trimming removed 0 bases from V and 3 bases from J; junction bases left unmatched: 1. CDR1 MDHEN and CDR2 SYDVKM come from the germline V gene. The CDR3 contains 16 residues.

The chain links TRBV7-9 to TRBJ2-7; unclear D gene. V was pared by 5 bases and J by 4 bases, with 9 bases between. Germline values: CDR1 SEHNR, CDR2 FQNEAQ (reference sequence). This CDR3 spans 12 amino acids. Written as DNA, the CDR3 is TGTGCCAGCAGCCGAACCGATTACGAGCAGTACTTC. This gives the protein CASSRTDYEQYF.